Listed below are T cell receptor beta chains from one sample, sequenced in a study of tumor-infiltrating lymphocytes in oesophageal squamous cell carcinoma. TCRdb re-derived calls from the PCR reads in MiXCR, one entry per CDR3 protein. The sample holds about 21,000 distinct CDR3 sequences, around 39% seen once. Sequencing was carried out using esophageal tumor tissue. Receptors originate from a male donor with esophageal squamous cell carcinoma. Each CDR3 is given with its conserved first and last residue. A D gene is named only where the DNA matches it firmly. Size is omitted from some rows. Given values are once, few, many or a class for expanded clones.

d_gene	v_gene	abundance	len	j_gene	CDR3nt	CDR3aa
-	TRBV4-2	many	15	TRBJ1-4	TGTGCCAGCAGCCAAGATTTGAAGGGTAATGAAAAACTGTTTTTT	CASSQDLKGNEKLFF
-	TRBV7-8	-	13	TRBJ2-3	TGTGCCAGCAGCTCGCAGGGCCACAGGGTAAAGGACTTC	CASSSQGHRVKDF
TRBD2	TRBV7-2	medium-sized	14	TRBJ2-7	TGTGCCAGCAGCCGGACTAGCGAAGTACGCGAGCAGTACTTC	CASSRTSEVREQYF
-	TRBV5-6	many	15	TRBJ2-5	TGTGCCAGCAGCTCCTCCCTTTTGGCCCAAGAGACCCAGTACTTC	CASSSSLLAQETQYF
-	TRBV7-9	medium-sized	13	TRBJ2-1	TGTGCCAGCAGCCTCGGACTAAACAATGAGCAGTTCTTC	CASSLGLNNEQFF
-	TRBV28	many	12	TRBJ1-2	TGTGCCAGCAGTCCCCAAAACTATGGCTACACCTTC	CASSPQNYGYTF
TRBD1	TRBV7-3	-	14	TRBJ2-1	TGTGCCAGCAGCTTAATGGGACAGAACAATGAGCAGTTCTTC	CASSLMGQNNEQFF
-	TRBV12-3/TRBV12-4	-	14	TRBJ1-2	TGTGCCAGCAGCCTTGGGGCCGGAAACTATGGCTACACCTTC	CASSLGAGNYGYTF
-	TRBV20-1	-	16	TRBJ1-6	TGCAGTGCTAGAGATACGGGAACAGGGAAGAATTCACCCCTCCACTTT	CSARDTGTGKNSPLHF
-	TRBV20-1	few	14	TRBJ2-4	TGCAGTGCTAGAGATTTAGCCGCCCTGGGGGAGCAGTACTTC	CSARDLAALGEQYF
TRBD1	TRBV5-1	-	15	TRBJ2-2	TGCGCCAGCAGCTTGGACAGGGGTTTGGACGGGGAGCTGTTTTTT	CASSLDRGLDGELFF
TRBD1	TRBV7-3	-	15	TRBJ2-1	TGTGCCAGCAGCTTATGGGACAGCATATACAATGAGCAGTTCTTC	CASSLWDSIYNEQFF
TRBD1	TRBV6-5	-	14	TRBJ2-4	TGTGCCAGCATTAAGGACAGGGGGCCTAGCATTCAGTACTTC	CASIKDRGPSIQYF
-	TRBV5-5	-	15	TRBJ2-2	TGTGCCAGCAGCTTGTATAGCGGTAACACCGGGGAGCTGTTTTTT	CASSLYSGNTGELFF
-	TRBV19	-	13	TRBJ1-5	TGTGCCAGTACCCCGGAGCCGCCTCAGCCCCAGCATTTT	CASTPEPPQPQHF
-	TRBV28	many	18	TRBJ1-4	TGTGCCAGCAGGACCCCCGGGGGCGGAGGGATCACTAATGAAAAACTGTTTTTT	CASRTPGGGGITNEKLFF
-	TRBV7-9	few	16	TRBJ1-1	TGTGCCAGCAGCCTCACGAGGGGAACGAGGGGCACTGAAGCTTTCTTT	CASSLTRGTRGTEAFF
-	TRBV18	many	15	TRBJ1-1	TGTGCCAGCTCACGGGGCGGGGGGGTGAACACTGAAGCTTTCTTT	CASSRGGGVNTEAFF
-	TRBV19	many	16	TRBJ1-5	TGTGCCAGTAGTATAGATTGGGGCACGGGACTTCAGCCCCAGCATTTT	CASSIDWGTGLQPQHF
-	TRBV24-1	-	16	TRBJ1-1	TGTGCCACCAGTGATTCGCGTGGGGGGCCGAACACTGAAGCTTTCTTT	CATSDSRGGPNTEAFF
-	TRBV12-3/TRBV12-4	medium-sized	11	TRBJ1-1	TGTGCCAGCACCCTCGGACGAGAAGCTTTCTTT	CASTLGREAFF
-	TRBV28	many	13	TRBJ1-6	TGTGCCAGCAGTTTTACGTCGGGTTCACCCCTCCACTTT	CASSFTSGSPLHF
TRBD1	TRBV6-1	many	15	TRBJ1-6	TGTGCCAGCACCTCGGCGGGGACAGGGGGATCACCCCTCCACTTT	CASTSAGTGGSPLHF
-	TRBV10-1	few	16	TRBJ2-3	TGCGCCAGCAGTGGTGTTGGAGGGGCGATCACAGATACGCAGTATTTT	CASSGVGGAITDTQYF
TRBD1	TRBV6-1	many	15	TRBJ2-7	TGTGCCAGCAGCATCTTTAAGGACAGGGCCTACGAGCAGTACTTC	CASSIFKDRAYEQYF
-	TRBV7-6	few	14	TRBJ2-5	TGTGCCAGCAGCCCCCAAAGAGCGCAAGAGACCCAGTACTTC	CASSPQRAQETQYF
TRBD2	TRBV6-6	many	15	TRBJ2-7	TGTGCCAGCAGTTACCGACTAGCGGACTCCTACGAGCAGTACTTC	CASSYRLADSYEQYF
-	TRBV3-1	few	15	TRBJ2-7	TGTGCCAGCAGCCAGATCAATTGGAGGTCCTACGAGCAGTACTTC	CASSQINWRSYEQYF
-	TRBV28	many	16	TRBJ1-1	TGTGCCAGCAGTCAACAGGGAAACCCGGTTTACACTGAAGCTTTCTTT	CASSQQGNPVYTEAFF
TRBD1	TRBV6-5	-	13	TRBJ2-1	TGTGCCAGCAGTAACAGGGGGCACAATGAGCAGTTCTTC	CASSNRGHNEQFF
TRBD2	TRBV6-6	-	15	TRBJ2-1	TGTGCCAGCAGTTACGAGCGGGAGTTTTGGGAGACCCAGTTCTTC	CASSYEREFWETQFF
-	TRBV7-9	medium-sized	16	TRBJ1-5	TGTGCCAGCAGCTTAGGGGGGGGGGGAAGCAATCAGCCCCAGCATTTT	CASSLGGGGSNQPQHF
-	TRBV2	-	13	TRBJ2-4	-	CASSEDFRGTQFF
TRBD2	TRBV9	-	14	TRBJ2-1	TGTGCCAGCAGCACTAGCGACCTGGGGAATGAGCAGTTCTTC	CASSTSDLGNEQFF
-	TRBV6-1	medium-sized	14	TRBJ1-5	TGTGCCAGCACGGTAGACAGCTCGGATCAGCCCCAGCATTTT	CASTVDSSDQPQHF
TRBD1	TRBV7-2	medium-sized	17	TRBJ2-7	TGTGCCAGCAGCTTTCGGCTGGGCGGGACAGGGGTCCGCGAGCAGTACTTC	CASSFRLGGTGVREQYF
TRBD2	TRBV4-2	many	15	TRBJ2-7	TGTGCCAGCAGCCAAGATAGCGGGAGCTCCTACGAGCAGTACTTC	CASSQDSGSSYEQYF
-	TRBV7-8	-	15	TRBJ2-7	TGTGCCAGCAGCTTAGTGGGCGGGACAGCCTACGAGCAGTACTTC	CASSLVGGTAYEQYF
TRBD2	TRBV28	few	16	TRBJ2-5	TGTGCCAGCAGTTTATGGCGGGGGAGGGTTGGGGAGACCCAGTACTTC	CASSLWRGRVGETQYF
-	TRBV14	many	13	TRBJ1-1	TGTGCCAGCAGCCAACGGGGGGCTCTTGAAGCTTTCTTT	CASSQRGALEAFF
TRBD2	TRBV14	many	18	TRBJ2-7	TGTGCCAGCAGCTCCCGGACTAGCGGGAGGGCCCTCATATACGAGCAGTACTTC	CASSSRTSGRALIYEQYF
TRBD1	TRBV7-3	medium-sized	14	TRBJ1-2	TGTGCCAGCAGCGCGGACAGGGTCCCTTATGGCTACACCTTC	CASSADRVPYGYTF
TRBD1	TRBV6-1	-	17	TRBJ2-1	TGTGCCAGCAAGCCAGATCAGGGACAGCGTTCCTACAATGAGCAGTTCTTC	CASKPDQGQRSYNEQFF
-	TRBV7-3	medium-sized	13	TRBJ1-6	TGTGCCAGCAGCTTAACATTCCAGTCACCCCTCCACTTT	CASSLTFQSPLHF
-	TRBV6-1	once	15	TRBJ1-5	TGTGCCAGCAGTGAGCGTAGGGAGGGGTATCAGCCCCAGCATTTT	CASSERREGYQPQHF
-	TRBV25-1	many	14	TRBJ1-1	TGTGCCAGCAGTGATCTGGACACGGACACTGAAGCTTTCTTT	CASSDLDTDTEAFF
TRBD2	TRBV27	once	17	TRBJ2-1	TGTGCCAGCAGTTTATGGGCAGCGGGAGGCGGATACAATGAGCAGTTCTTC	CASSLWAAGGGYNEQFF
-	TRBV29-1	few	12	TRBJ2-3	TGCAGCGTTGTTCGATCGACAGATACGCAGTATTTT	CSVVRSTDTQYF
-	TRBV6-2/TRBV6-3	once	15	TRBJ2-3	TGTGCCAGCAGTGAAGGTTGGCAGGGCACAGATACGCAGTATTTT	CASSEGWQGTDTQYF
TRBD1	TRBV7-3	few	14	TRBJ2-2	TGTGCCAGCAGCTTATCCGGGACAGCCGGGGAGCTGTTTTTT	CASSLSGTAGELFF
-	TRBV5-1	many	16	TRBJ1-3	TGCGCCAGCAGCTTGGCCTCGGGTACCGGTGGAAACACCATATATTTT	CASSLASGTGGNTIYF
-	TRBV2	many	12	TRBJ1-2	TGTGCCAGCAGTGAGGGGGAATATGGCTACACCTTC	CASSEGEYGYTF
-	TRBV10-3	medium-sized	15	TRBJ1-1	TGTGCCATCAGTGTAACAGGGAAAAGGAACACTGAAGCTTTCTTT	CAISVTGKRNTEAFF
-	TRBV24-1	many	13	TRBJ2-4	TGTGCCACCAGTTTCGACGCCTACAATGAGCAGTACTTC	CATSFDAYNEQYF